This is a list of T cell receptor beta chains from one sample in a study of beta chain features in type 1 diabetes. Libraries were prepared by immunoSEQ multiplex PCR; TCRdb keeps only in-frame clonotypes and omits some of them. Altogether about 660,000 clones are present, more than 12% being singletons, with the ten largest covering nearly 0.04%. The sample taken for sequencing was naive CD4+ T cells from blood. All receptors come from a man younger than 35 with type 1 diabetes. CDR3s include the opening cysteine and the closing phenylalanine or tryptophan.

v_gene	j_gene	CDR3aa
TRBV9	TRBJ1-4	CASSVAGATNEKLFF
TRBV5-1	TRBJ2-3	CASSLVLLSGTSGRAQDTQYF
TRBV5-1	TRBJ1-1	CASSLEGREPFF
TRBV6-1	TRBJ2-1	CASSEWGSQSLDEQFF
TRBV9	TRBJ2-1	CASSVELISEQFF
TRBV2	TRBJ1-3	CASWGFSGNTIYF
TRBV28	TRBJ2-3	CASSQPDTQYF
TRBV18	TRBJ2-3	CASSPPTEHTQYF
TRBV5-5	TRBJ1-5	CASSLRGQPQHF
TRBV4-2	TRBJ2-1	CASSHNLRGTAPLF
TRBV28	TRBJ1-4	CASGPGQGNEKLFF
TRBV2	TRBJ1-5	CASSDWGDQPQHF
TRBV14	TRBJ1-2	CASSLRGGPYGYTF
TRBV30	TRBJ1-1	CAWSVIAYATEAFF
TRBV7-9	TRBJ1-4	CASSLLNEKLFF
TRBV5-1	TRBJ1-2	CASSWGTGNGYTF
TRBV9	TRBJ1-1	CASSVGLMGSAHLNTEAFF
TRBV7-2	TRBJ2-7	CASSLGFRRGQQYF
TRBV29-1	TRBJ2-1	CSVAGRESGNEQFF
TRBV4-1	TRBJ2-5	CASSHRSEETQYF
TRBV7-2	TRBJ2-2	CASSLGLAGAYTGELFF
TRBV19	TRBJ2-1	CASSIVAGNEQFF
TRBV6-5	TRBJ1-3	CATATANSGNTIYF
TRBV9	TRBJ2-2	CASSVGTGHGELFF
TRBV5-6	TRBJ2-5	CASSLGQGGTQYF
TRBV21-1	TRBJ1-1	CASSSRDREGATEAFF
TRBV27	TRBJ1-5	CASSLGQSGPQHF
TRBV14	TRBJ1-1	CASSDSGAAREAFF
TRBV27	TRBJ1-5	CASRMRTGLTGNQPQHF
TRBV9	TRBJ1-1	CASSVVTENTEAFF
TRBV23-1	TRBJ1-2	CASSQQQGKDGYTF
TRBV30	TRBJ1-5	CAWSVDSLGPQHF
TRBV5-1	TRBJ2-5	CASRGKEETQYF
TRBV4-1	TRBJ2-7	CASSHLSSYEQYF
TRBV12-2	TRBJ2-7	CASRLIVGREYF
TRBV10-3	TRBJ2-5	CAIRGPSAQETQYF